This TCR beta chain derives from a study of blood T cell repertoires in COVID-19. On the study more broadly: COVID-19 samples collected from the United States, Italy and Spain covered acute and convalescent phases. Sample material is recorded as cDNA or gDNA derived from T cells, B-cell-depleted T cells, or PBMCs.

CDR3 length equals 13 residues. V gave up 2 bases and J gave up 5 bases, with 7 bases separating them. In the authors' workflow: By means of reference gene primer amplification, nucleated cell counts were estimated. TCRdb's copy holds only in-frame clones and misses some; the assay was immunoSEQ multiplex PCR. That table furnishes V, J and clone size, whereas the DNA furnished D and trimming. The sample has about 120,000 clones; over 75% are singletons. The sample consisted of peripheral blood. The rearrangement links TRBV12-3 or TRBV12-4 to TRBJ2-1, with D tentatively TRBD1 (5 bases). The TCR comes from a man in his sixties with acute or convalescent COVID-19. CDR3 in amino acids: CASSLLGDNEQFF. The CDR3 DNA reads TGTGCCAGCAGTTTATTAGGGGACAATGAGCAGTTCTTC.